The rows below give T cell receptor beta chains drawn from one sample of a study of T cells in Graves' hyperthyroidism and ophthalmopathy. TCRdb independently ran MiXCR on the multiplex PCR reads; one entry per CDR3 protein. The table has 700,000 or so distinct CDR3 sequences, more than 14% seen once; the top ten hold 12%. Sequences were obtained from blood. These receptors all come from a woman in her fifties or sixties with Graves' ophthalmopathy. Both conserved end residues are part of each CDR3. D genes are given only for firm matches. Clone size, where shown, is once, few, many, or a class for clones that have expanded.

TRBV20-1	TRBD1	TRBJ2-5	many	CSARDTGGETQYF	TGCAGTGCTAGAGACACAGGGGGGGAGACCCAGTACTTC
TRBV20-1	TRBD1	TRBJ2-7	many	CSARIRGRASYEQYF	TGCAGTGCTAGAATCAGGGGGCGCGCTTCCTACGAGCAGTACTTC
TRBV6-2/TRBV6-3	.	TRBJ2-7	.	CASSYHADYEQYF	TGTGCCAGCAGTTACCATGCGGACTACGAGCAGTACTTC
TRBV5-1	.	TRBJ1-1	many	CASSLVGAREAFF	TGCGCCAGCAGCTTGGTAGGGGCCAGAGAAGCTTTCTTT
TRBV7-9	.	TRBJ2-1	.	CASSLATGKGDEQFF	TGTGCCAGCAGCTTAGCCACTGGAAAGGGCGATGAGCAGTTCTTC
TRBV20-1	TRBD2	TRBJ2-3	many	CSASSLAGVGDTQYF	TGCAGTGCTTCATCCCTAGCGGGAGTGGGAGATACGCAGTATTTT
TRBV7-9	TRBD1	TRBJ2-2	.	CASTTGTGETGELFF	TGTGCCAGCACCACCGGGACAGGGGAGACCGGGGAGCTGTTTTTT
TRBV5-4	TRBD2	TRBJ2-2	.	CASSPVLAGGIGELFF	TGTGCCAGCAGCCCAGTACTAGCGGGAGGCATCGGGGAGCTGTTTTTT
TRBV7-9	.	TRBJ2-1	.	CTSSLVGGEQFF	TGTACCAGCAGCTTAGTAGGGGGGGAGCAGTTCTTC
TRBV7-8	TRBD1	TRBJ1-4	few	CASSTQGAATNEKLFF	TGTGCCAGCAGCACACAGGGGGCCGCAACTAATGAAAAACTGTTTTTT
TRBV7-2	.	TRBJ2-1	many	CASSPPSWNEQFF	TGTGCCAGCAGCCCACCCAGTTGGAACGAGCAGTTCTTC
TRBV20-1	TRBD2	TRBJ2-3	many	CSATGLAGYLMDTQYF	TGCAGTGCTACCGGACTAGCGGGATACCTCATGGATACGCAGTATTTT
TRBV19	.	TRBJ1-4	.	CASSDRLLRNEKLFF	TGTGCCAGTAGTGACAGGCTTCTTCGTAATGAAAAACTGTTTTTT
TRBV4-2	TRBD1	TRBJ2-5	.	CASSRSGTGGGETQYF	TGTGCCAGCAGCCGTTCCGGGACAGGGGGCGGGGAGACCCAGTACTTC
TRBV7-2	.	TRBJ2-3	many	CASSLLRRGSTDTQYF	TGTGCCAGCAGCTTATTAAGGAGGGGGTCCACAGATACGCAGTATTTT
TRBV30	.	TRBJ2-7	many	CAWSQGGGQLQYF	TGTGCCTGGAGTCAAGGGGGGGGACAACTGCAGTACTTC
TRBV20-1	.	TRBJ2-1	many	CSARDLASSYNEQFF	TGCAGTGCTAGAGATCTCGCAAGCTCCTACAATGAGCAGTTCTTC
TRBV10-3	TRBD2	TRBJ2-5	many	CAISENGGGQETQYF	TGTGCCATCAGTGAGAATGGGGGAGGGCAGGAGACCCAGTACTTC
TRBV27	.	TRBJ2-7	many	CASSLSTPLLGEQYF	TGTGCCAGCAGTTTATCGACTCCCCTGCTTGGCGAGCAGTACTTC
TRBV20-1	TRBD2	TRBJ2-1	many	CSARDRPGLAGYEQFF	TGCAGTGCTAGAGATCGACCGGGACTAGCGGGATATGAGCAGTTCTTC
TRBV28	.	TRBJ1-5	many	CASSSGGGGLGSNQPQHF	TGTGCCAGCAGTTCGGGGGGGGGGGGTCTTGGAAGCAATCAGCCCCAGCATTTT
TRBV20-1	.	TRBJ1-5	few	CSAIRDTGNQPQHF	TGCAGTGCTATCCGGGACACGGGGAATCAGCCCCAGCATTTT
TRBV15	.	TRBJ1-1	once	CATSSRKRPRSTVMNTEAFF	TGTGCCACCAGCAGCCGAAAACGTCCTCGATCGACAGTGATGAACACTGAAGCTTTCTTT
TRBV29-1	TRBD2	TRBJ2-3	few	CSVATTSGNTDTQYF	TGCAGCGTTGCCACGACTAGCGGGAACACAGATACGCAGTATTTT
TRBV18	TRBD1	TRBJ1-2	many	CASSPPSQGTNYGYTF	TGTGCCAGCTCACCACCGTCACAGGGGACTAACTATGGCTACACCTTC
TRBV7-2	.	TRBJ2-7	few	CASSLVLDSAYEQYF	TGTGCCAGCAGCTTAGTTCTGGACTCCGCGTACGAGCAGTACTTC
TRBV29-1	.	TRBJ2-2	many	CSVEESQGVGELFF	TGCAGCGTTGAAGAAAGCCAGGGCGTCGGGGAGCTGTTTTTT
TRBV28	.	TRBJ2-7	many	CASSYRPSSYEQYF	TGTGCCAGCAGTTACCGGCCAAGCTCCTACGAGCAGTACTTC
TRBV12-3/TRBV12-4	.	TRBJ2-7	many	CASSARDPNYYEQYF	TGTGCCAGCAGTGCACGGGACCCAAACTACTACGAGCAGTACTTC
TRBV5-1	TRBD2	TRBJ2-1	few	CASSWGLAGGHNEQFF	TGCGCCAGCAGCTGGGGACTAGCGGGAGGACACAATGAGCAGTTCTTC
TRBV20-1	.	TRBJ2-5	.	CSARVPSRAPGTQYF	TGCAGTGCTAGAGTACCGTCGCGGGCTCCCGGGACCCAGTACTTC
TRBV27	.	TRBJ2-7	.	CASSLNSDEQYF	TGTGCCAGCAGTTTAAACAGTGACGAGCAGTACTTC
TRBV24-1	TRBD2	TRBJ2-5	.	CATSDSRLAGVETQYF	TGTGCCACCAGTGATTCCCGACTAGCGGGAGTGGAGACCCAGTACTTC
TRBV28	TRBD1	TRBJ2-6	many	CASSRPTGTASF	TGTGCCAGCAGCAGGCCCACCGGGACAGCCTCTTTC
TRBV12-3/TRBV12-4	.	TRBJ1-3	few	CASSNPDRSGNTIYF	TGTGCCAGCAGTAACCCGGACCGCTCTGGAAACACCATATATTTT